The sequence of this TCR beta chain was determined in a study of T cells expressing NK-cell markers. Study overall: Sequenced donors, eight in total, included seven who were HCMV-seropositive and one who was seronegative. General observations from the study: These clonotypes also led the CD3+CD56-NKG2C+ fraction in four donors.

Germline loops: CDR1 LGHDT, CDR2 YNNKEL (reference sequence). This CDR3 region has 15 residues. Details on this clonotype: Its antigen is unidentified.

It was by 5'RACE template switching with UMIs that TCR beta cDNA was made. TCRdb reworked the 5' RACE reads into one entry per CDR3 protein, no DNA. The sample's table shows some 500,000 distinct CDR3 sequences. Sequenced sample: blood T cells: a sorted CD56 or NKG2C T cell subset, CD4+ or CD8+ T cells, or bulk PBMC T cells (not recorded which). The chain carries TRBV3-1 and TRBJ2-7; checking the TCRdb D call of TRBD2 is not possible without DNA. The clonotype originates from a woman in her forties or fifties in good health. CDR3 residues: CASSQTSGVGYEQYF.